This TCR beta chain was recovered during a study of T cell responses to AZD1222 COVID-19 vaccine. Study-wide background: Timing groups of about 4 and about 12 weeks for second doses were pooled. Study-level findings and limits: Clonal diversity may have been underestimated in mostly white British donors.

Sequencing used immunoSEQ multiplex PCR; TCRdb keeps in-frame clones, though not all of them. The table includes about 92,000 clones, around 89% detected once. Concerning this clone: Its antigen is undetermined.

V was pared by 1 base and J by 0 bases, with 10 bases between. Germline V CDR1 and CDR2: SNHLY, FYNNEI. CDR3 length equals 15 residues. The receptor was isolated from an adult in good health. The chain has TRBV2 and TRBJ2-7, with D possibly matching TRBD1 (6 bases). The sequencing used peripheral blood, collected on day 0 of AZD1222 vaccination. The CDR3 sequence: CASSEGDISSYEQYF. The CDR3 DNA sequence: TGTGCCAGCAGTGAAGGGGACATCAGCTCCTACGAGCAGTACTTC. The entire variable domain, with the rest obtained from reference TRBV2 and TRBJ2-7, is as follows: EPEVTQTPSHQVTQMGQEVILRCVPISNHLYFYWYRQILGQKVEFLVSFYNNEISEKSEIFDDQFSVERPDGSNFTLKIRSTKLEDSAMYFCASSEGDISSYEQYFGPGTRLTVT.